The subject of this entry is one T cell receptor beta chain. Only in-frame clones appear in the TCRdb table, and some are missing; sequencing was by immunoSEQ multiplex PCR. Of about 140,000 clones in the sample, around four fifths are singletons; the top ten hold 20% to 25%. Time point in this sample: baseline pretreatment blood. Indicated treatment: 15 Gy SBRT to primary tumor, nephrectomy 4 weeks later. The J segment lost 6 bases and the V segment lost 0 bases, leaving 5 bases of the junction unmatched. The CDR3 covers 14 residues. CDR1 is SGDLS, CDR2 YYNGEE, per germline. This entry belongs to a study of radiation and T cells in renal cell carcinoma.

The J gene is TRBJ1-2, the V gene TRBV9; 7 bases are shared with TRBD1. Sequencing was performed on blood, taken from a patient whose treatment included radiotherapy and nephrectomy. This sequence originates from a woman between 50 and 59 years old with renal cell carcinoma. CDR3 nucleotide sequence: TGTGCCAGCAGCGTAGTCGGGACAGAGGATGGCTACACCTTC. Its translation: CASSVVGTEDGYTF.